Below, 13 T cell receptor beta chains from the same sample are listed, as sequenced in a study of prognosis after radiotherapy for stage I lung cancer. With two-round multiplex PCR, TCR beta CDR3 sequences were amplified from genomic DNA. Primers were specific to each TRBV and TRBJ gene in first-round PCR. Each CDR3 protein gets one entry after TCRdb re-called the multiplex PCR reads with MiXCR. This table has roughly 13,000 distinct CDR3 sequences, around 33% appearing once. This specimen was PBMCs, taken before or after stereotactic body radiation therapy (not recorded which). Source of these receptors: a donor over 45 with non-small cell lung cancer.

This clonotype was seen many times. Possible read error: a much larger clone is one base away. V usage is TRBV27 and J usage is TRBJ1-4; D remains unclear. This CDR3 has 13 residues. V dropped 4 bases and J dropped 3 bases, with 6 bases sitting between them. Germline V gene sequence: CDR1 MNHEY, CDR2 SMNVEV (reference sequence). CDR3 sequence: CASSSWANEKLFF. CDR3 DNA sequence: TGTGCCAGCAGTTCTTGGGCTAATGAAAAACTGTTTTTT.

This clonotype was observed many times. The V call is TRBV6-1, the J call TRBJ1-3, with TRBD1 matching 10 bases. The V gene's germline CDR1 is MNHNS and CDR2 SASEGT. J was trimmed by 4 bases and V by 3 bases; bases with no gene match: 6. This CDR3 has 16 amino acids. CDR3 loop: CASSDPGQGSGNTIYF. CDR3 nucleotides: TGTGCCAGCAGTGACCCGGGACAGGGGTCAGGAAACACCATATATTTT.

This clonotype has ten or more counts. The V gene is TRBV30, the J gene TRBJ1-5; D is undetermined. V gave up 5 bases and J gave up 6 bases, with 11 bases separating them. The germline CDR1 and CDR2 sequences are GTSNPN and SVGIG (reference sequence). The CDR3 covers 12 residues. CDR3 loop: CAWVCWGQPQHF. The CDR3, as DNA: TGTGCCTGGGTTTGCTGGGGTCAGCCCCAGCATTTT.

This clonotype has at least ten counts. J is TRBJ2-3 and V is TRBV3-1; D is ambiguous. V was trimmed by 1 base and J by 3 bases, leaving 5 bases between them. Germline V gene sequence: CDR1 LGHDT, CDR2 YNNKEL (reference sequence). The CDR3 has 13 residues. The CDR3 loop is CASSQARTDTQYF. The CDR3 coding sequence is TGTGCCAGCAGCCAAGCGAGAACAGATACGCAGTATTTT.

Comments on this clonotype: The junction and the germline gene differ at one end; a read error may be behind it. This chain connects TRBV2 to TRBJ1-2, with 7 bases lining up with TRBD1. The CDR3 is made up of 14 amino acids. Germline V gene sequence: CDR1 SNHLY, CDR2 FYNNEI. CDR3 DNA sequence: TGTGCCAGCGCCCCGGAGGGGCAGGGGGGAGGCAACGCCTTC. It codes for CASAPEGQGGGNAF.

As concerns this clonotype: A far larger clone is off by one base, so a read error is likely. CDR3: CASRTPFLRGELFF. The CDR3 DNA reads as TGTGCCAGCAGAACTCCGTTCCTAAGGGGGGAGCTGTTTTTT. The chain combines TRBV6-1 with TRBJ2-2; unclear D gene. CDR1 and CDR2 (germline): MNHNS, SASEGT. CDR3 length: 14 residues. Trimming stripped 6 bases from V and 8 bases from J, with 16 bases between.

Ten or more counts support this clonotype. J is TRBJ1-4 and V is TRBV30; no definite D call. The CDR3 loop spans 11 amino acids. V gave up 3 bases and J gave up 5 bases, with 4 bases separating them. CDR1 GTSNPN and CDR2 SVGIG come from the germline V gene (reference sequence). The CDR3 bases are TGTGCCTGGAGCGAGAATGAAAAACTGTTTTTT. Protein product: CAWSENEKLFF.

The V call is TRBV7-2, the J call TRBJ2-4; D unresolved. This CDR3 has 13 amino acids. V lost 8 bases, J lost 3 bases, and 11 bases lay in between. The germline CDR1 and CDR2 sequences are SGHTA and FQGNSA. The CDR3, as DNA: TGTGCCAGCGGGGAAGTTGGCAAAAACATTCAGTACTTC. It yields the protein CASGEVGKNIQYF.

Remarks on this clonotype: The likely explanation is a read error, given a far larger clone one base away. V gene TRBV6-8 combines with J gene TRBJ1-6; D gene uncertain. This CDR3 is 13 amino acids long. CDR1 and CDR2 from the germline V gene are MNHGY and SAAAGT. Written as DNA, the CDR3 is TGTGCCATCAGTGATGAATATAATTCACCCCTCCACTTT. It encodes CAISDEYNSPLHF.

This clonotype has at least ten counts. CDR3: CASSLTGTSIGTGELFF. The CDR3 DNA follows: TGTGCCAGCAGCCTTACCGGGACTAGCATAGGGACCGGGGAGCTGTTTTTT. The chain employs TRBV7-3 and TRBJ2-2; 9 positions agree with TRBD2. The CDR3 is 17 amino acids. Germline V gene lookup returns CDR1 SGHTA and CDR2 FQGTGA. Trimming cost V 5 bases and J 5 bases; bases outside gene matches: 12.

This clonotype was seen many times. The chain is built from TRBV28 and TRBJ2-6; the D gene is possibly TRBD2 (5 bases). CDR3 size: 15 residues. With 7 bases removed from V and 0 bases from J, the gap between germline ends came to 10 bases. CDR1 is MDHEN, CDR2 SYDVKM, per germline. The CDR3 is CASMRAHSGANVLTF. The CDR3 DNA is TGTGCCAGCATGAGGGCTCACTCTGGGGCCAACGTCCTGACTTTC.

This chain uses TRBV5-1 with TRBJ2-2; 8 nucleotides line up with TRBD2. J lost 0 bases, V lost 5 bases, and 9 bases had no gene match. The CDR3 loop spans 17 amino acids. Germline loops: CDR1 SGHRS, CDR2 YFSETQ. The CDR3 protein is CASSSTSVVANTGELFF. In DNA form, the CDR3 reads TGCGCCAGCAGTTCGACTAGCGTGGTGGCGAACACCGGGGAGCTGTTTTTT. Using reference TRBV5-1 and TRBJ2-2 for the parts outside the CDR3, the full variable domain is KAGVTQTPRYLIKTRGQQVTLSCSPISGHRSVSWYQQTPGQGLQFLFEYFSETQRNKGNFPGRFSGRQFSNSRSEMNVSTLELGDSALYLCASSSTSVVANTGELFFGEGSRLTVL.

V is TRBV19 and J is TRBJ2-1; 7 bases map to TRBD2. CDR3 size: 16 residues. With 3 bases clipped from V and 11 bases from J, the junction kept 16 bases outside the gene matches. The germline V gene has CDR1 LNHDA and CDR2 SQIVND (reference sequence). CDR3: CASSMWGNRGRDKQFF. CDR3 DNA sequence: TGTGCCAGTAGTATGTGGGGGAATAGAGGGAGGGATAAGCAGTTCTTC. Full variable domain (outside the CDR3, taken from reference TRBV19 and TRBJ2-1): DGGITQSPKYLFRKEGQNVTLSCEQNLNHDAMYWYRQDPGQGLRLIYYSQIVNDFQKGDIAEGYSVSREKKESFPLTVTSAQKNPTAFYLCASSMWGNRGRDKQFFGPGTRLTVL.